The table lists the clone carrying this T cell receptor (beta chain) with a few counts. The data stem from a study of blood T cell repertoires in COVID-19. Sequencing used immunoSEQ multiplex PCR; TCRdb keeps in-frame clones, though not all of them. The sample lists over 50,000 clones, 84% seen once, with around 2.5% in the top ten. This sequence was found in a man aged 45 to 65 with acute or convalescent COVID-19. The sample taken for sequencing was peripheral blood.

The CDR3 spells CASEEGSTDTQYF. The CDR3 nucleotides read TGCGCCTCGGAGGAGGGGAGCACAGATACGCAGTATTTT. The chain carries TRBV5-1 and TRBJ2-3; D may be TRBD2 (6 bases). V lost 10 bases, J lost 0 bases, and 12 bases lay in between. CDR1 is SGHRS and CDR2 is YFSETQ in the germline V gene. The CDR3 is made up of 13 amino acids.